A single sample is the source of the 6 T cell receptor beta chains below, sequenced in a study of molecular identifiers for immune sequencing clone quantification. TCRdb itself ran the PCR reads through MiXCR, one entry per CDR3 protein. The profile covers about 320,000 distinct CDR3 sequences, with about a quarter appearing a single time and 0.7% to 0.95% taken by the ten largest. Sequencing input: naive CD8+ T cells from blood, with Jurkat cell RNA spiked in. Subset in this sample: FACS-sorted CD8+CD4-CCR7+CD45RA+ naive T cells. Receptor source: a human donor in good health. Some libraries in this study had Jurkat cell RNA spiked in.

In this sample, this clonotype turned up many times. The chain links TRBV5-1 to TRBJ2-7; D not resolved. With 2 bases removed from V and 5 bases from J, the gap between germline ends came to 14 bases. CDR1 SGHRS and CDR2 YFSETQ come from the germline V gene. The CDR3 has 14 amino acids. CDR3 amino acids: CASSFTRALDEQYF. The CDR3 DNA sequence: TGCGCCAGCAGCTTTACCCGGGCCCTTGACGAGCAGTACTTC.

In the case of this clonotype: This CDR3 fails to terminate in the conserved phenylalanine or tryptophan, so it likely reflects a read error. The V call is TRBV19, the J call TRBJ2-7, with D maybe TRBD2 (6 bases). The V end lost 6 bases, the J end lost 4 bases, and 19 bases lay between the germline ends. CDR1 is LNHDA, CDR2 SQIVND, per germline (reference sequence). This CDR3 is 15 amino acids long. CDR3 protein: CASSPLGGLPYEQYL. The CDR3 DNA follows: TGTGCCAGTAGCCCCTTGGGGGGACTGCCATACGAGCAGTACCTC.

On this clonotype itself: A much larger clone lies a single base off, so this may be a read error. This chain uses TRBV5-6 with TRBJ1-2; D is possibly TRBD1 (5 bases). This CDR3 is 15 amino acids long. Germline CDR1 reads SGHDT; CDR2 reads YYEEEE. CDR3 sequence: CASSLEGVSNYGCTF. For the CDR3, the DNA is TGTGCCAGCAGCTTGGAAGGGGTTTCTAACTATGGCTGCACCTTC. The whole variable domain, filled in from reference TRBV5-6 and TRBJ1-2, reads DAGVTQSPTHLIKTRGQQVTLRCSPKSGHDTVSWYQQALGQGPQFIFQYYEEEERQRGNFPDRFSGHQFPNYSSELNVNALLLGDSALYLCASSLEGVSNYGCTFGSGTRLTVV.

In its sample, this clonotype was seen a few times. The chain has TRBV6-5 and TRBJ2-4; 9 bases map to TRBD1. J was trimmed by 0 bases and V by 2 bases; bases with no gene match: 5. This CDR3 spans 17 amino acids. Germline V gene data show CDR1 as MNHEY and CDR2 as SVGAGI. In DNA, the CDR3 is TGTGCCAGCAGTTACGGGACAGGGCCGCTAGCCAAAAACATTCAGTACTTC. This translates into CASSYGTGPLAKNIQYF.

This clonotype was seen ten or more times. This chain connects TRBV7-9 to TRBJ2-7, with 8 bases identical to TRBD1. The CDR3 totals 15 residues. From germline, CDR1 is SEHNR and CDR2 FQNEAQ (reference sequence). V dropped 2 bases and J dropped 2; count of bases not matched to a gene: 5. The CDR3 loop is CASSLLTGGTYEQYF. In DNA form, the CDR3 reads TGTGCCAGCAGCTTACTCACAGGGGGGACCTACGAGCAGTACTTC.

In nucleotides, the CDR3 is TGTGCCAGCAAGCTAGGGGCAGGGGAGGAAGCTGGGGCCAACGTCCTGACTTTC. Translated, it gives CASKLGAGEEAGANVLTF. The rearrangement uses TRBV2 and TRBJ2-6; D tentatively reads TRBD1 or TRBD2 (6 bases each). The V end was cut by 7 bases, the J end by 2 bases, with 21 bases between. The CDR3 consists of 18 residues. The germline CDR1 and CDR2 sequences are SNHLY and FYNNEI.